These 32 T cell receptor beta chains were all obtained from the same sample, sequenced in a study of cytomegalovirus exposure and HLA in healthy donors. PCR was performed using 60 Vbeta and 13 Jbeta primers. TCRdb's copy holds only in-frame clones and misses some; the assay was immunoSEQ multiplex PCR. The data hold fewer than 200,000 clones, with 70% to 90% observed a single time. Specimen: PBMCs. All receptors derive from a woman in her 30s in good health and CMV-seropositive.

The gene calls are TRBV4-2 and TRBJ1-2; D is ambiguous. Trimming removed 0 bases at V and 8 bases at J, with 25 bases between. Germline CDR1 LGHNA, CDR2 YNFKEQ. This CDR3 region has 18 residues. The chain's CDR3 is CASSQDVAGSYLGSGYTF. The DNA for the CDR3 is TGTGCCAGCAGCCAAGACGTGGCGGGATCCTATTTAGGGAGCGGCTACACCTTC.

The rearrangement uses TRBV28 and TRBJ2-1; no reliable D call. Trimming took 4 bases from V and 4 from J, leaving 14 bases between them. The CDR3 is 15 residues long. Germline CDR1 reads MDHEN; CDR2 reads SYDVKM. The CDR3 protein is CASSSGSDGYNEQFF. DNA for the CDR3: TGTGCCAGCAGTTCCGGCAGCGATGGATACAATGAGCAGTTCTTC.

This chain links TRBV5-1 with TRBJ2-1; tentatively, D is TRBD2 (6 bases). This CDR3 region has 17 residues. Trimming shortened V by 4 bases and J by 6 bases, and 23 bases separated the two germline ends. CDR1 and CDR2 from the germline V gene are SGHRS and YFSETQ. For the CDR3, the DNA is TGCGCCAGCAGCCCTCATCCTACGGAGGGTCTCTTCAATGAGCAGTTCTTC. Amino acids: CASSPHPTEGLFNEQFF. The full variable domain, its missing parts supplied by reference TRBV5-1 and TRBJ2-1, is KAGVTQTPRYLIKTRGQQVTLSCSPISGHRSVSWYQQTPGQGLQFLFEYFSETQRNKGNFPGRFSGRQFSNSRSEMNVSTLELGDSALYLCASSPHPTEGLFNEQFFGPGTRLTVL.

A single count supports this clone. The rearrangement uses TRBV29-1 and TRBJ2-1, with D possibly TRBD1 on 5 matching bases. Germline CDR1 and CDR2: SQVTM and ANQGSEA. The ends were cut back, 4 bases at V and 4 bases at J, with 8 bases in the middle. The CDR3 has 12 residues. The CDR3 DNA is TGCAGCGTTGGACAGTTATACAATGAGCAGTTCTTC. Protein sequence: CSVGQLYNEQFF.

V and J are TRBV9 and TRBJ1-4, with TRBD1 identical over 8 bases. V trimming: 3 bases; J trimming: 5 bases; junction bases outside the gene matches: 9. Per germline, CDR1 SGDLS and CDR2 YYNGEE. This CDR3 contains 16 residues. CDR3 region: CASSERQGRWNEKLFF. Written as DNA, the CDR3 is TGTGCCAGCAGCGAAAGACAGGGGAGGTGGAATGAAAAACTGTTTTTT.

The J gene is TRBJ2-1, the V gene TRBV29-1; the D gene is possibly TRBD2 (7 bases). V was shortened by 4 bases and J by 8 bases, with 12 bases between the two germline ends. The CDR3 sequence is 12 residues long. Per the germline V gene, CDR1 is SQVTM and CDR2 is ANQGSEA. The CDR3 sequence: CSVGSGGDEQFF. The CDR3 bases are TGCAGCGTTGGTTCGGGGGGCGATGAGCAGTTCTTC.

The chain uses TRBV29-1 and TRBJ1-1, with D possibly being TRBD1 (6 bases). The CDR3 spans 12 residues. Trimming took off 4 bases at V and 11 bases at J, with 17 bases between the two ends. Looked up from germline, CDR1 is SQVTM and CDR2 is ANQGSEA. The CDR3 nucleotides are TGCAGCGTTGGAGGGAGGGGGACGGAGGCTTTCTTT. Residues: CSVGGRGTEAFF.

CDR3 bases: TGTGCCAGCAGTTTGAAGGGGTGGCGGTTTGGCTACACCTTC. As protein: CASSLKGWRFGYTF. The V gene is TRBV27, the J gene TRBJ1-2, with D possibly matching TRBD1 (5 bases). V was trimmed by 3 bases and J by 7 bases, leaving 15 bases between them. Germline V gene sequence: CDR1 MNHEY, CDR2 SMNVEV (reference sequence). CDR3 length equals 14 residues.

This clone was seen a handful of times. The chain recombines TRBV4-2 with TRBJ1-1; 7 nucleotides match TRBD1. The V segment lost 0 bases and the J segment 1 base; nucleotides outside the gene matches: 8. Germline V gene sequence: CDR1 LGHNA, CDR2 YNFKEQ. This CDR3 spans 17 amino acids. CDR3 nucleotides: TGTGCCAGCAGCCAAGATCACGGGAGACAGGGGAACACTGAAGCTTTCTTT. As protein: CASSQDHGRQGNTEAFF.

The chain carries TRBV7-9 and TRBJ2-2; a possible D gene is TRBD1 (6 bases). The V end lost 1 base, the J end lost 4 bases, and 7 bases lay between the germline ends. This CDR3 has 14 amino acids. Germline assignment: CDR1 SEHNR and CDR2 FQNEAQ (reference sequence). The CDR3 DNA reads TGTGCCAGCAGCTTAGTAGGGGGCACCGGGGAGCTGTTTTTT. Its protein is CASSLVGGTGELFF.

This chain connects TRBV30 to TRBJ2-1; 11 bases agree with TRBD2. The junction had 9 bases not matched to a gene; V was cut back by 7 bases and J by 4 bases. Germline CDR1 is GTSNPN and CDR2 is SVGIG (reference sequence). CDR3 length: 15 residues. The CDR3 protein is CASSSSGGAYNEQFF. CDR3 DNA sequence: TGTGCCTCCTCGAGTAGCGGGGGGGCGTACAATGAGCAGTTCTTC.

The CDR3 DNA follows: TGTGCCAGCAGCTTAATCCGGGGGGGCGAAAAGAGGGGTACGCAGTATTTT. This sequence encodes CASSLIRGGEKRGTQYF. The chain has TRBV7-2 and TRBJ2-3; 8 nucleotides align to TRBD2. Per the germline V gene, CDR1 is SGHTA and CDR2 is FQGNSA. The CDR3 contains 17 residues. Trimming at V came to 2 bases and at J to 8 bases, leaving 15 bases not matched to a gene. Looking up the rest from reference TRBV7-2 and TRBJ2-3 gives the full variable domain: GAGVSQSPSNKVTEKGKDVELRCDPISGHTALYWYRQSLGQGLEFLIYFQGNSAPDKSGLPSDRFSAERTGGSVSTLTIQRTQQEDSAVYLCASSLIRGGEKRGTQYFGPGTRLTVL.

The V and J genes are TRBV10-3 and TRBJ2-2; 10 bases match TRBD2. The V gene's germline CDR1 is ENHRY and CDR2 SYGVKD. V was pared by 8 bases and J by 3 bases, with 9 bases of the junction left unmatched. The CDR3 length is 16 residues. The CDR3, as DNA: TGTGCCATCCCCCCGAGACTAGCGGGTTACACCGGGGAGCTGTTTTTT. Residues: CAIPPRLAGYTGELFF.

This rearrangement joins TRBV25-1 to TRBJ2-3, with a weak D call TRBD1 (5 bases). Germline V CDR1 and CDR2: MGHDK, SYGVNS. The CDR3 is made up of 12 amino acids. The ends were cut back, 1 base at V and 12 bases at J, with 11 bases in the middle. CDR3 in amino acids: CASSELDNFQYF. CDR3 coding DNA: TGTGCCAGCAGTGAATTGGACAATTTCCAGTATTTT.

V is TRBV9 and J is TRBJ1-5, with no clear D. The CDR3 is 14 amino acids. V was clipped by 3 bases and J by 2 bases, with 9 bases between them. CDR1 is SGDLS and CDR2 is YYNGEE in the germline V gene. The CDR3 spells CASSETGGNQPQHF. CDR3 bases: TGTGCCAGCAGCGAGACCGGGGGCAATCAGCCCCAGCATTTT.

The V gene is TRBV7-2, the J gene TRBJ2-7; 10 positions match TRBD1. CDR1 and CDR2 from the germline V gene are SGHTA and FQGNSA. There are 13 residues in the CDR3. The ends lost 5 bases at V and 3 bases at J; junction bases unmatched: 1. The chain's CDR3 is CASSGQGDYEQYF. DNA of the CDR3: TGTGCCAGCAGCGGACAGGGGGACTACGAGCAGTACTTC.

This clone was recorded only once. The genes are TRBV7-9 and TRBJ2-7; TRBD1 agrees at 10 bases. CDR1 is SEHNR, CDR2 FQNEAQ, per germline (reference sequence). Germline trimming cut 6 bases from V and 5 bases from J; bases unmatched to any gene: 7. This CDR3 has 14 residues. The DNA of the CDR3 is TGTGCCAGCAGTTCAGCCGGGACAGGGGACGAGCAGTACTTC. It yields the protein CASSSAGTGDEQYF.

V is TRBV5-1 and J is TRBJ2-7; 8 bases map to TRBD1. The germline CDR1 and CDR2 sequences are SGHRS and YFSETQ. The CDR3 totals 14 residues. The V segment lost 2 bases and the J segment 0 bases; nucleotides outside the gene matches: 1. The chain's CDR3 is CASSFGTGSYEQYF. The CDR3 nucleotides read TGCGCCAGCAGCTTCGGGACAGGCTCCTACGAGCAGTACTTC.

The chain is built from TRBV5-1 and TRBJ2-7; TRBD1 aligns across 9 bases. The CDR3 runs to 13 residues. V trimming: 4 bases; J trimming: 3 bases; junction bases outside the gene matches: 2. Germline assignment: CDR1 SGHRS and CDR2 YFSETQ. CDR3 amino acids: CASSTDRGYEQYF. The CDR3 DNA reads TGCGCCAGCAGCACGGACAGGGGCTACGAGCAGTACTTC.

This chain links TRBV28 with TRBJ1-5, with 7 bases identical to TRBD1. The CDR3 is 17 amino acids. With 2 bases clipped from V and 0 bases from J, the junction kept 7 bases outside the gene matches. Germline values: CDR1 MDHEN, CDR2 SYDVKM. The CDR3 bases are TGTGCCAGCAGTTTACCCCCCGGGACAGATAGCAATCAGCCCCAGCATTTT. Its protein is CASSLPPGTDSNQPQHF.

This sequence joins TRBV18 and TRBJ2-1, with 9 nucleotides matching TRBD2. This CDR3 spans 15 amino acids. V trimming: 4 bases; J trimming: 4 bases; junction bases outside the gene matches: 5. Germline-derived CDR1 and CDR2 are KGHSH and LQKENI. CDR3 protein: CASSLVLAGYNEQFF. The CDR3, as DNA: TGTGCCAGCTCACTCGTCCTAGCGGGGTACAATGAGCAGTTCTTC.

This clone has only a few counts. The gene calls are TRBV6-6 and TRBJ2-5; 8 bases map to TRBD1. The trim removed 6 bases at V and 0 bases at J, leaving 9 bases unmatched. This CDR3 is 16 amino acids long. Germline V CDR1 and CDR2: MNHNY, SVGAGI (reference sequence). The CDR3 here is CASSSTGAEYQETQYF. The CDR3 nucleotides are TGTGCCAGCAGCTCGACAGGGGCCGAGTACCAAGAGACCCAGTACTTC.

The CDR3 here is CASSLLIPVVGGIQYEQYF. CDR3 DNA: TGTGCCAGCAGCTTATTAATTCCGGTTGTAGGGGGCATTCAGTACGAGCAGTACTTC. The chain recombines TRBV7-6 with TRBJ2-7; 7 positions agree with TRBD1. Germline V gene lookup returns CDR1 SGHVS and CDR2 FNYEAQ. The CDR3 has 19 amino acids. Losses at the gene ends were 2 bases for V and 4 bases for J; bases not matched to a gene: 20.

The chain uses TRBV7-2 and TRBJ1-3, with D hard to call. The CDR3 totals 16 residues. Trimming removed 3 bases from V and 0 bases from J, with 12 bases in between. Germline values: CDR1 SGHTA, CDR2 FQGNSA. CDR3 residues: CASSFQAGYSGNTIYF. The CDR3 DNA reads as TGTGCCAGCAGCTTCCAGGCGGGGTACTCTGGAAACACCATATATTTT.

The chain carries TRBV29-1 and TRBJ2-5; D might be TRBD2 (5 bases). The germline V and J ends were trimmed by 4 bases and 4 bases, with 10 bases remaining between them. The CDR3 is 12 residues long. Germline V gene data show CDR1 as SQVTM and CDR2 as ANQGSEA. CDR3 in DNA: TGCAGCGTTGCCCGGGATTCAGAGACCCAGTACTTC. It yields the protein CSVARDSETQYF.

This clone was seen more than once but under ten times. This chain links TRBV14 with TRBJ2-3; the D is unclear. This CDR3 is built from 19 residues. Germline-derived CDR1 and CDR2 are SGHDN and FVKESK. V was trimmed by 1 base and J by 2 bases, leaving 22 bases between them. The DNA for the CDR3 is TGTGCCAGCAGCCAAGCCCCCTACGAGAGTCCTGCACTCACAGATACGCAGTATTTT. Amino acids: CASSQAPYESPALTDTQYF.

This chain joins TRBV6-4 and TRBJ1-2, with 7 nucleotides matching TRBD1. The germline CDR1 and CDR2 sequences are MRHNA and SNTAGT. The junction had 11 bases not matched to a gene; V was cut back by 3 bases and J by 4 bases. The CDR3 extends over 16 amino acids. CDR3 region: CASSESTGDIPYGYTF. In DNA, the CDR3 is TGTGCCAGCAGTGAATCCACAGGGGACATCCCCTATGGCTACACCTTC.

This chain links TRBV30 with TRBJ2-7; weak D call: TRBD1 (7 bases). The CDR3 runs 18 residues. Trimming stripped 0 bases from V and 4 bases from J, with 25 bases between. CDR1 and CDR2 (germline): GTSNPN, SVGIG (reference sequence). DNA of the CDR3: TGTGCCTGGAGTGTGCGGGACAGAACTAAATTCTCCCGGTACGAGCAGTACTTC. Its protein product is CAWSVRDRTKFSRYEQYF.

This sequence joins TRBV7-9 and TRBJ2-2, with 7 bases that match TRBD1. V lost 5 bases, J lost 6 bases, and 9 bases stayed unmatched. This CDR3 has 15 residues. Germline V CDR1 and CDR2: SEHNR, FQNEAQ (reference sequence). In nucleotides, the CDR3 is TGTGCCAGCAGCGACCGACAGGGATACGCCGGGGAGCTGTTTTTT. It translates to CASSDRQGYAGELFF. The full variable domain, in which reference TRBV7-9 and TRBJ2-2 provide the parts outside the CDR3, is DTGVSQNPRHKITKRGQNVTFRCDPISEHNRLYWYRQTLGQGPEFLTYFQNEAQLEKSRLLSDRFSAERPKGSFSTLEIQRTEQGDSAMYLCASSDRQGYAGELFFGEGSRLTVL.

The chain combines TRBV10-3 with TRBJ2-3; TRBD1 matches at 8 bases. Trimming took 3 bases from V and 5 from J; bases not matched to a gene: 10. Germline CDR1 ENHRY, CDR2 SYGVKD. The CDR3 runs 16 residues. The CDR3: CAISEPAGQVRDTQYF. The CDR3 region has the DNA TGTGCCATCAGTGAACCCGCGGGACAGGTCAGAGATACGCAGTATTTT.

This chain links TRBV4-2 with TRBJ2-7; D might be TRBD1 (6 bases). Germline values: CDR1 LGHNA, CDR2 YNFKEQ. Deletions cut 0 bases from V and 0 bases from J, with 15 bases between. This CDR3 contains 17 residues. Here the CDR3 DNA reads TGTGCCAGCAGCCAAGAGCCGGGACACCCAAGCTCCTACGAGCAGTACTTC. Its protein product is CASSQEPGHPSSYEQYF.

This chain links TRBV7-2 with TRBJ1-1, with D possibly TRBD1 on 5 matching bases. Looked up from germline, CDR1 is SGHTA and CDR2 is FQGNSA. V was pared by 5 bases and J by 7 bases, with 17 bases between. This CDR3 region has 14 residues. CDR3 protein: CASSPGGLGLEAFF. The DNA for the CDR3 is TGTGCCAGCAGCCCGGGTGGGCTGGGACTTGAAGCTTTCTTT.